This T cell receptor beta chain was sequenced during a study of blood T cell repertoires in COVID-19. The CDR3 contains 15 residues. Trimming cost V 4 bases and J 5 bases, with 17 bases left between them. Per germline, CDR1 MNHEY and CDR2 SMNVEV (reference sequence). Repertoires were generated with immunoSEQ multiplex PCR, while TCRdb's copy carries only in-frame clones and drops some. The sample lists 100,000 or so clones; 85% were seen once. The source material was peripheral blood. The TCR originated in a human donor in a cohort sampled during active COVID-19. The V call is TRBV27, the J call TRBJ1-1; D remains ambiguous. The CDR3 loop is CASSSAGGRRTEAFF. CDR3 DNA sequence: TGTGCCAGCAGTTCCGCAGGCGGGCGGCGGACTGAAGCTTTCTTT.